This paragraph covers one T cell receptor beta chain sequence. The antigen remains unidentified. Using immunoSEQ multiplex PCR, the repertoire was profiled, and TCRdb retains in-frame clones only, with some absent. The data hold hundreds of thousands of clones, with about 91% observed a single time. The data belong to a study of shared clonotypes between healthy human individuals. For the study at large: CD4 naive cells filled three plates per donor, CD4 memory three, CD8 naive two and CD8 memory one. Findings and limits, study-wide: Among several donors, roughly 5% of naive CD4 clonotypes were found in common.

Trimming took 2 bases from V and 4 from J; bases not matched to a gene: 0. The CDR3 runs 13 residues. Germline lookup yields CDR1 SGHDN and CDR2 FVKESK. CD45RO-negative, CCR7-selected cells formed the naive CD8 fraction, which excluded terminally differentiated effector memory CD45RA+ cells. The study drew its donors from healthy HIV-negative adults without recent acute infections or vaccinations. The sequence was obtained from a man aged 25-40 years in good health. J is TRBJ2-5 and V is TRBV14, with 8 bases that match TRBD2. Source material: naive CD8+ T cells sorted from blood. The CDR3 sequence: CASSQTSGETQYF. CDR3 coding DNA: TGTGCCAGCAGCCAAACTAGCGGAGAGACCCAGTACTTC.